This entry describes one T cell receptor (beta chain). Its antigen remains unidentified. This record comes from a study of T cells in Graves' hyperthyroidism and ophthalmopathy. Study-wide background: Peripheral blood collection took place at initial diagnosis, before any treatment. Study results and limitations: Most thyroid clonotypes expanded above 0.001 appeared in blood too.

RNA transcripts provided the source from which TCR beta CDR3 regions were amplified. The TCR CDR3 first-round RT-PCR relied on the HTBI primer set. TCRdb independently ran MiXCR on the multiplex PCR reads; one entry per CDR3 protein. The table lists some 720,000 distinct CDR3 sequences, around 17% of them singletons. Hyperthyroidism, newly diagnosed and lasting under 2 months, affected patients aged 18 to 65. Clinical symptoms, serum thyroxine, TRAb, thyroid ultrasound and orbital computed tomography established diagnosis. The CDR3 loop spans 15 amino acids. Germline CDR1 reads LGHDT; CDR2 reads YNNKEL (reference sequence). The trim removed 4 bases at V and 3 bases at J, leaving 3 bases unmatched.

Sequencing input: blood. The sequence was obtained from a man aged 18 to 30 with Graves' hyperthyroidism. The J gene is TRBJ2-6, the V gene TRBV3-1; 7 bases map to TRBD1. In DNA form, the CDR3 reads TGTGCCAGCAGCCCGACAGGGTATGGGGCCAACGTCCTGACTTTC. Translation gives CASSPTGYGANVLTF.